The next 16 T cell receptor beta chains were all read from a single sample in a study of early T cells in non-severe SARS-CoV-2 infection. TCRdb redid the calling of the 5' RACE reads with MiXCR, one entry per CDR3 protein. Of tens of thousands of distinct CDR3 sequences listed, roughly a tenth are singletons. The sample comprised whole blood. The receptors derive from an adult who was a healthcare worker with PCR-confirmed SARS-CoV-2 infection or an uninfected control (not recorded which).

This clonotype was seen only a few times. The chain employs TRBV15 and TRBJ1-1; D may be TRBD1 (5 bases). From germline, CDR1 is LNHNV and CDR2 YYDKDF (reference sequence). The CDR3 loop spans 15 amino acids. V lost 3 bases and J lost 1, with 12 bases in between. The chain's CDR3 is CATSRGGHSNTEAFF. CDR3 coding DNA: TGTGCCACCAGCAGGGGCGGACACTCGAACACTGAAGCTTTCTTT. The full variable domain, rest sourced from reference TRBV15 and TRBJ1-1, is DAMVIQNPRYQVTQFGKPVTLSCSQTLNHNVMYWYQQKSSQAPKLLFHYYDKDFNNEADTPDNFQSRRPNTSFCFLDIRSPGLGDTAMYLCATSRGGHSNTEAFFGQGTRLTVV.

This clonotype was counted a few times. This chain uses TRBV5-1 with TRBJ2-4; no clear D. There are 14 residues in the CDR3. V lost 2 bases and J lost 8, with 14 bases in between. Looked up from germline, CDR1 is SGHRS and CDR2 is YFSETQ. The CDR3 DNA is TGCGCCAGCAGCTTAGGTTGGGCTAACGACATTCAGTACTTC. As protein: CASSLGWANDIQYF.

This clonotype was counted a few times. Written as DNA, the CDR3 is TGTGCCAGCAGCTCGTTTTTACGGGGTTTGGGGCAAGAGACCCAGTACTTC. It encodes CASSSFLRGLGQETQYF. This chain links TRBV5-4 with TRBJ2-5, with D possibly matching TRBD2 (5 bases). Trimming shortened V by 3 bases and J by 2 bases, and 20 bases separated the two germline ends. CDR3 length: 17 amino acids. The V gene's germline CDR1 is SGHNT and CDR2 YYREEE (reference sequence).

This clonotype appeared many times. The rearrangement uses TRBV12-3 or TRBV12-4 and TRBJ2-3; 9 bases map to TRBD2. V was clipped by 3 bases and J by 3 bases; unmatched bases: 7. The CDR3 sequence is 16 residues long. CDR3 sequence reads: CASSLGAGGPTDTQYF. CDR3 in DNA: TGTGCCAGCAGTTTGGGGGCGGGAGGGCCGACAGATACGCAGTATTTT.

This clonotype was recorded at least ten times. The chain uses TRBV12-5 and TRBJ2-2; D is possibly TRBD1 or TRBD2 (6 bases each). The CDR3 extends over 18 amino acids. The germline V and J ends were trimmed by 3 bases and 1 base, with 18 bases remaining between them. From germline, CDR1 is LGHNT and CDR2 FRNRAP. CDR3 coding DNA: TGTGCTAGTGGTTTCTCAAGGGGGACTCCACAGAACACCGGGGAGCTGTTTTTT. Translating it yields CASGFSRGTPQNTGELFF. Looking up the rest from reference TRBV12-5 and TRBJ2-2 gives the full variable domain: DARVTQTPRHKVTEMGQEVTMRCQPILGHNTVFWYRQTMMQGLELLAYFRNRAPLDDSGMPKDRFSAEMPDATLATLKIQPSEPRDSAVYFCASGFSRGTPQNTGELFFGEGSRLTVL.

This clonotype showed up many times. The chain couples TRBV7-9 to TRBJ1-4, with D unclear. Germline-derived CDR1 and CDR2 are SEHNR and FQNEAQ (reference sequence). Trimming took off 1 base at V and 4 bases at J, with 7 bases between the two ends. This CDR3 has 14 amino acids. Here the CDR3 reads CASSLDSSNEKLFF. The CDR3 nucleotides read TGTGCCAGCAGCTTAGACAGCAGTAATGAAAAACTGTTTTTT.

In this sample, this clonotype turned up a few times. The chain has TRBV5-1 and TRBJ2-1; the D gene is possibly TRBD1 (6 bases). CDR1 is SGHRS and CDR2 is YFSETQ in the germline V gene. There are 12 residues in the CDR3. The V and J ends lost 5 bases and 6 bases respectively, with 9 bases between them. This chain's CDR3 is CASSIGGNEQFF. The CDR3 bases are TGCGCCAGCAGTATAGGGGGCAATGAGCAGTTCTTC.

There are many counts of this clonotype. The chain combines TRBV7-2 with TRBJ2-7; 10 bases line up with TRBD2. The germline CDR1 and CDR2 sequences are SGHTA and FQGNSA. The ends lost 5 bases at V and 2 bases at J; junction bases unmatched: 12. This CDR3 spans 17 amino acids. CDR3 residues: CASSPTGPSGSPYEQYF. DNA of the CDR3: TGTGCCAGCAGCCCGACGGGGCCTAGCGGGAGCCCCTACGAGCAGTACTTC.

This clonotype was observed many times. J is TRBJ2-1 and V is TRBV27; D remains unclear. V lost 1 base, J lost 2 bases, and 21 bases lay in between. CDR3 length: 19 residues. Germline-derived CDR1 and CDR2 are MNHEY and SMNVEV (reference sequence). CDR3 loop: CASSLYAPTYLSTYNEQFF. As DNA, the CDR3 is TGTGCCAGCAGTTTATACGCTCCCACCTACTTATCCACCTACAATGAGCAGTTCTTC.

This clonotype was counted at least ten times. The V gene is TRBV10-3, the J gene TRBJ2-2; unclear D gene. Germline CDR1 ENHRY, CDR2 SYGVKD. With 2 bases removed from V and 0 bases from J, the gap between germline ends came to 13 bases. The CDR3 has 17 residues. The CDR3 spells CAISEDFMAANTGELFF. CDR3 bases: TGTGCCATCAGTGAGGATTTTATGGCCGCGAACACCGGGGAGCTGTTTTTT.

This clonotype has at least ten counts. The V and J genes are TRBV29-1 and TRBJ2-3; 10 bases line up with TRBD1. Germline CDR1 SQVTM, CDR2 ANQGSEA. CDR3 length: 15 amino acids. Trimming took 6 bases from V and 3 from J; bases not matched to a gene: 9. Here the CDR3 DNA reads TGCAGCGTAGCCGGACAGGGGGGAAGTACAGATACGCAGTATTTT. This sequence encodes CSVAGQGGSTDTQYF.

This clonotype was observed many times. The chain carries TRBV5-5 and TRBJ1-2, with a possible D match to TRBD1 (5 bases). The CDR3 has 13 residues. Germline lookup yields CDR1 SGHKS and CDR2 YYEKEE (reference sequence). V shed 5 bases and J shed 4 bases, with 12 bases lying between them. In nucleotides, the CDR3 is TGTGCCAGCAGGCCACAGGTTTCCTATGGCTACACCTTC. This translates into CASRPQVSYGYTF.

In the case of this clonotype: A read error may explain this, as a much larger clone is one base away. This chain connects TRBV29-1 to TRBJ2-3; 10 bases map to TRBD1. The CDR3 is 15 amino acids. In germline, CDR1 is SQVTM, CDR2 ANQGSEA. CDR3 DNA: TGCAGCGTAGCCGGACAGGGGGGAAGTACAGATACGCGGTATTTT. This codes for CSVAGQGGSTDTRYF.

The chain employs TRBV20-1 and TRBJ2-7, with a tentative D call TRBD2 (6 bases). The germline V gene has CDR1 DFQATT and CDR2 SNEGSKA (reference sequence). This CDR3 contains 14 residues. V lost 6 bases and J lost 0, with 15 bases in between. This CDR3 is CSAKTRNPSYEQYF. The CDR3 DNA reads as TGCAGTGCCAAGACTAGGAACCCCTCCTACGAGCAGTACTTC.

This clonotype was seen a few times. The gene calls are TRBV7-2 and TRBJ2-1; 7 bases are a match to TRBD1. The CDR3 spans 17 residues. Trimming at V came to 3 bases and at J to 3 bases, leaving 11 bases not matched to a gene. Looked up from germline, CDR1 is SGHTA and CDR2 is FQGNSA. The CDR3 is CASSFALTGYVYNEQFF. In DNA form, the CDR3 reads TGTGCCAGCAGCTTCGCCCTGACAGGGTACGTCTACAATGAGCAGTTCTTC. The whole variable domain, filled in from reference TRBV7-2 and TRBJ2-1, reads GAGVSQSPSNKVTEKGKDVELRCDPISGHTALYWYRQSLGQGLEFLIYFQGNSAPDKSGLPSDRFSAERTGGSVSTLTIQRTQQEDSAVYLCASSFALTGYVYNEQFFGPGTRLTVL.

This clonotype was picked up many times. This chain uses TRBV30 with TRBJ2-7; D may match TRBD1 or TRBD2 (6 bases each). The CDR3 extends over 14 amino acids. Trimming pared 0 bases from V and 4 bases from J, leaving 13 bases between. Germline V gene data show CDR1 as GTSNPN and CDR2 as SVGIG (reference sequence). CDR3 nucleotides: TGTGCCTGGAGTGTACCGGGGGCGATTTACGAGCAGTACTTC. It is translated as CAWSVPGAIYEQYF.